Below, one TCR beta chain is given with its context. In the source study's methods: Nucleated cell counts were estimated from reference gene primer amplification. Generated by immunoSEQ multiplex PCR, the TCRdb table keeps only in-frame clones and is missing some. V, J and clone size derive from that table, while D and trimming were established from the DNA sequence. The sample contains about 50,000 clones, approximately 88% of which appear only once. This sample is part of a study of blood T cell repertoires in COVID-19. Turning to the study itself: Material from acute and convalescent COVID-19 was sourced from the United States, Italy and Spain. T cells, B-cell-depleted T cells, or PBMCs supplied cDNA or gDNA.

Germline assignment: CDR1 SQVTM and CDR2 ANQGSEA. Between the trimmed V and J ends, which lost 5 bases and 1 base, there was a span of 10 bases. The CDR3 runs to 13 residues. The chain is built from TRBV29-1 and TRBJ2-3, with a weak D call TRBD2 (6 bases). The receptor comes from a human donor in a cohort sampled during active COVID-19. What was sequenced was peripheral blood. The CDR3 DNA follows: TGCAGCGTTCCTGGGACTGGCACAGATACGCAGTATTTT. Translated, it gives CSVPGTGTDTQYF.